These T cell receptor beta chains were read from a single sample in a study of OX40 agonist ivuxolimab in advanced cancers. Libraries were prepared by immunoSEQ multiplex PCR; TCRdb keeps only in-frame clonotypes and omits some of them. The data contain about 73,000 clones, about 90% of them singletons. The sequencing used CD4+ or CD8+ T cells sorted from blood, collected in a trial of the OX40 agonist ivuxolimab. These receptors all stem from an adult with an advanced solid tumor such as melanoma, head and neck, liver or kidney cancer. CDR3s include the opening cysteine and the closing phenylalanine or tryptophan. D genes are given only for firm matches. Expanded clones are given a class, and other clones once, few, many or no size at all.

CDR3aa: CASSPLAGGEDTQYF; CDR3nt: TGTGCCAGCTCACCACTAGCGGGAGGGGAAGATACGCAGTATTTT; j_gene: TRBJ2-3; d_gene: TRBD2; abundance: -; v_gene: TRBV18
CDR3aa: CASSFGGEETQYF; CDR3nt: TGTGCCAGCAGCTTTGGGGGGGAAGAGACCCAGTACTTC; j_gene: TRBJ2-5; d_gene: TRBD2; abundance: -; v_gene: TRBV7-8
CDR3aa: CASQGGGAYNEQFF; CDR3nt: TGTGCCTCCCAGGGGGGGGGAGCCTACAATGAGCAGTTCTTC; j_gene: TRBJ2-1; d_gene: -; abundance: -; v_gene: TRBV2
CDR3aa: CASSQSWGQDQPQHF; CDR3nt: TGTGCCAGCAGCCAAAGTTGGGGGCAGGATCAGCCCCAGCATTTT; j_gene: TRBJ1-5; d_gene: -; abundance: few; v_gene: TRBV21-1
CDR3aa: CSVGDSYSNQPQHF; CDR3nt: TGCAGCGTCGGGGACAGCTATAGCAATCAGCCCCAGCATTTT; j_gene: TRBJ1-5; d_gene: TRBD1; abundance: once; v_gene: TRBV29-1
CDR3aa: CASRRDRSSGNTIYF; CDR3nt: TGTGCCAGCAGGCGGGACAGAAGTTCTGGAAACACCATATATTTT; j_gene: TRBJ1-3; d_gene: TRBD1; abundance: -; v_gene: TRBV2
CDR3aa: CASRATSGTSFSWGYTF; CDR3nt: TGTGCCAGCAGGGCGACCTCCGGGACAAGCTTCTCTTGGGGCTACACCTTC; j_gene: TRBJ1-2; d_gene: -; abundance: -; v_gene: TRBV2
CDR3aa: CASSFGDRGNIQYF; CDR3nt: TGTGCCAGCAGTTTCGGGGACAGGGGAAACATTCAGTACTTC; j_gene: TRBJ2-4; d_gene: TRBD1; abundance: -; v_gene: TRBV13
CDR3aa: CASSVRRSGEYF; CDR3nt: TGTGCCAGCAGTGTACGGCGATCCGGGGAGTACTTC; j_gene: TRBJ2-4; d_gene: -; abundance: -; v_gene: TRBV6-1
CDR3aa: CASSLITGPGNTTYF; CDR3nt: TGTGCCAGCAGCTTGATCACGGGCCCTGGAAACACCACATATTTT; j_gene: TRBJ1-3; d_gene: -; abundance: -; v_gene: TRBV5-6
CDR3aa: CASSGAGGSETQYF; CDR3nt: TGTGCCAGCAGCGGAGCGGGCGGGAGTGAGACCCAGTACTTC; j_gene: TRBJ2-5; d_gene: TRBD2; abundance: -; v_gene: TRBV11-1
CDR3aa: CASSPRPNTDTQYF; CDR3nt: TGTGCCAGCTCACCACGTCCTAACACAGATACGCAGTATTTT; j_gene: TRBJ2-3; d_gene: -; abundance: once; v_gene: TRBV18
CDR3aa: CASSLELNTGELFF; CDR3nt: TGTGCCAGCAGCTTGGAACTGAACACCGGGGAGCTGTTTTTT; j_gene: TRBJ2-2; d_gene: -; abundance: few; v_gene: TRBV5-4
CDR3aa: CASSPPGQGSYNEQFF; CDR3nt: TGTGCCAGCAGCCCCCCCGGACAGGGATCCTACAATGAGCAGTTCTTC; j_gene: TRBJ2-1; d_gene: TRBD1; abundance: -; v_gene: TRBV11-2
CDR3aa: CASSLAGQAVLQPQHF; CDR3nt: TGTGCCAGCAGCTTAGCCGGGCAGGCGGTTCTTCAGCCCCAGCATTTT; j_gene: TRBJ1-5; d_gene: -; abundance: -; v_gene: TRBV7-2
CDR3aa: CASKSGHEQYF; CDR3nt: TGTGCCAGCAAATCGGGACACGAGCAGTACTTC; j_gene: TRBJ2-7; d_gene: -; abundance: -; v_gene: TRBV2
CDR3aa: CASSSPGQGTDEQYF; CDR3nt: TGTGCCAGCAGCTCCCCGGGACAGGGGACTGACGAGCAGTACTTC; j_gene: TRBJ2-7; d_gene: TRBD1; abundance: few; v_gene: TRBV11-2
CDR3aa: CASSLYGGFEYF; CDR3nt: TGCGCCAGCAGCTTGTACGGGGGGTTCGAGTACTTC; j_gene: TRBJ2-5; d_gene: TRBD2; abundance: -; v_gene: TRBV5-1
CDR3aa: CASSFYGHNQETQYF; CDR3nt: TGCGCCAGCAGCTTCTACGGACACAACCAAGAGACCCAGTACTTC; j_gene: TRBJ2-5; d_gene: -; abundance: once; v_gene: TRBV5-1
CDR3aa: CASSPTSGLASYEQYF; CDR3nt: TGTGCCAGCAGTCCAACTAGCGGGCTCGCCTCCTACGAGCAGTACTTC; j_gene: TRBJ2-7; d_gene: TRBD2; abundance: -; v_gene: TRBV28
CDR3aa: CASSFGELMSSYNEQFF; CDR3nt: TGCGCCAGCAGCTTTGGGGAACTCATGTCCTCCTACAATGAGCAGTTCTTC; j_gene: TRBJ2-1; d_gene: -; abundance: -; v_gene: TRBV5-1
CDR3aa: CASSLSLDLGAQYF; CDR3nt: TGTGCCAGCAGTTTATCCCTCGACCTGGGGGCGCAGTATTTT; j_gene: TRBJ2-3; d_gene: -; abundance: -; v_gene: TRBV28
CDR3aa: CASSESPIIGTQYF; CDR3nt: TGCGCCAGCAGTGAGTCGCCAATTATTGGGACCCAGTACTTC; j_gene: TRBJ2-5; d_gene: -; abundance: -; v_gene: TRBV10-1
CDR3aa: CASRPPRTGGYGAFF; CDR3nt: TGTGCCAGCAGACCTCCCCGGACAGGGGGCTATGGGGCTTTCTTT; j_gene: TRBJ1-1; d_gene: TRBD1; abundance: -; v_gene: TRBV6-1
CDR3aa: CASSYLAGKGTDTQYF; CDR3nt: TGTGCCAGCAGCTATCTAGCGGGAAAGGGCACAGATACGCAGTATTTT; j_gene: TRBJ2-3; d_gene: TRBD2; abundance: -; v_gene: TRBV5-4
CDR3aa: CASSPSVGPQETQYF; CDR3nt: TGCGCCAGCAGTCCCAGCGTGGGTCCCCAAGAGACCCAGTACTTC; j_gene: TRBJ2-5; d_gene: -; abundance: -; v_gene: TRBV5-1
CDR3aa: CASSFLAGPYEQYF; CDR3nt: TGTGCCAGCAGTTTCCTAGCGGGGCCCTACGAGCAGTACTTC; j_gene: TRBJ2-7; d_gene: TRBD2; abundance: -; v_gene: TRBV6-4
CDR3aa: CASSRLGTANTEAFF; CDR3nt: TGTGCCAGTTCCAGACTTGGGACAGCGAACACTGAAGCTTTCTTT; j_gene: TRBJ1-1; d_gene: TRBD1; abundance: -; v_gene: TRBV19
CDR3aa: CASSSRKESYNEQFF; CDR3nt: TGTGCCAGCAGCTCCCGCAAAGAGTCCTACAATGAGCAGTTCTTC; j_gene: TRBJ2-1; d_gene: -; abundance: -; v_gene: TRBV5-4
CDR3aa: CASSAWDRGSPLHF; CDR3nt: TGTGCCAGCAGTGCCTGGGACAGGGGCTCACCCCTCCACTTT; j_gene: TRBJ1-6; d_gene: TRBD1; abundance: -; v_gene: TRBV6-1
CDR3aa: CASTPRGGVGQPQHF; CDR3nt: TGTGCCAGCACTCCTCGCGGGGGGGTGGGTCAGCCCCAGCATTTT; j_gene: TRBJ1-5; d_gene: -; abundance: -; v_gene: TRBV6-5
CDR3aa: CATSKEGFYGYTF; CDR3nt: TGTGCCACCAGCAAGGAGGGATTCTATGGCTACACCTTC; j_gene: TRBJ1-2; d_gene: -; abundance: -; v_gene: TRBV15
CDR3aa: CASSQEPTLNQPQHF; CDR3nt: TGCGCCAGCAGCCAAGAACCGACTCTAAATCAGCCCCAGCATTTT; j_gene: TRBJ1-5; d_gene: -; abundance: few; v_gene: TRBV4-1
CDR3aa: CASSESGGNYEQYF; CDR3nt: TGCGCCAGCAGTGAGTCAGGCGGTAACTACGAGCAGTACTTC; j_gene: TRBJ2-7; d_gene: -; abundance: few; v_gene: TRBV10-1
CDR3aa: CASSRRRGNGDEQYF; CDR3nt: TGTGCCAGCAGCCGACGTCGGGGGAACGGGGACGAGCAGTACTTC; j_gene: TRBJ2-7; d_gene: -; abundance: -; v_gene: TRBV7-2
CDR3aa: CASSPPQGVYEQYF; CDR3nt: TGTGCCAGCAGCCCCCCCCAGGGGGTCTACGAGCAGTACTTC; j_gene: TRBJ2-7; d_gene: TRBD1; abundance: -; v_gene: TRBV11-2
CDR3aa: CAISETLGANTGELFF; CDR3nt: TGTGCCATCAGTGAGACCCTTGGGGCGAACACCGGGGAGCTGTTTTTT; j_gene: TRBJ2-2; d_gene: -; abundance: -; v_gene: TRBV10-3